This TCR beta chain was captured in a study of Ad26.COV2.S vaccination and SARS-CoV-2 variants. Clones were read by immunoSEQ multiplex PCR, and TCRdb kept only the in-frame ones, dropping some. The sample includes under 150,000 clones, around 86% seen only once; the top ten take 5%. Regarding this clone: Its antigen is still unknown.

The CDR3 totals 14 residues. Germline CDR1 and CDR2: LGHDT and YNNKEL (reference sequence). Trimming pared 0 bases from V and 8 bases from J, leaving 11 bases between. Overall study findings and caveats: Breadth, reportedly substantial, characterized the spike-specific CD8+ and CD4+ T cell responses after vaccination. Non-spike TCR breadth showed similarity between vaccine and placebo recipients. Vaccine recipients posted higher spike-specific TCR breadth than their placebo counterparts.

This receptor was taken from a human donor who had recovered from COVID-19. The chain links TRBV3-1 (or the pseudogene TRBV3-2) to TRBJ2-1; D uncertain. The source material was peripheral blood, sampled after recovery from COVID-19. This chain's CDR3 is CASSQDLPLYEQFF. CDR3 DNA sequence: TGTGCCAGCAGCCAAGATTTGCCGTTGTATGAGCAGTTCTTC.